This T cell receptor beta chain was recovered during a study of blood T cell repertoires in COVID-19. Overall study: Sites in the United States, Italy and Spain provided acute and convalescent COVID-19 samples. PBMCs, B-cell-depleted T cells, or T cells provided the cDNA or gDNA that made up the material.

This CDR3 is built from 13 residues. Trimming at V came to 4 bases and at J to 10 bases, leaving 9 bases not matched to a gene. How the authors handled the data: Using reference gene primer amplification, nucleated cell counts were estimated. Method: immunoSEQ multiplex PCR; TCRdb's copy keeps in-frame clones and lacks some. V and J calls and clone size follow that table, whereas D and trimming were derived from the DNA. Among tens of thousands of clones listed, about 78% were seen once. This clone has just a few counts. Sequencing was performed on peripheral blood. The chain couples TRBV12-3 or TRBV12-4 to TRBJ1-2, with 7 bases that match TRBD1. The source of this sequence is a human donor in a cohort sampled during active COVID-19. The CDR3 is CASSSGQDEVYTF. CDR3 DNA: TGTGCCAGCAGTTCCGGACAGGATGAAGTCTACACCTTC.